This T cell receptor (beta chain) was sequenced during a study of blood T cells in healthy people across ages. Study results and limitations: The study lacked donor CMV status, which possibly confounded expanded clonotype changes.

The sample holds a few counts of this clonotype. Its antigen remains unidentified. Isolated PBMCs totaled at least 6.5 million in each sample. The second PCR ran roughly 7 to 12 cycles with a sample-barcoded 5' primer and J-beta primers. TCRdb reprocessed the 5' RACE reads via MiXCR and lists one record per CDR3 protein. Altogether about 780,000 distinct CDR3 sequences are present, around 62% being singletons, with the ten largest covering about 27%. This clonotype was obtained from a man aged 25 to 40 in good health. Sequenced input: blood.

CDR3 amino acids: CASSPAQAGGSNQPQHF. Here the CDR3 DNA reads TGTGCCAGCAGCCCAGCGCAGGCCGGTGGGAGCAATCAGCCCCAGCATTTT. This chain links TRBV4-2 with TRBJ1-5; D is uncertain. The CDR3 loop spans 17 amino acids. Germline V gene lookup returns CDR1 LGHNA and CDR2 YNFKEQ. V lost 4 bases and J 1 base, leaving 17 bases between the germline ends.